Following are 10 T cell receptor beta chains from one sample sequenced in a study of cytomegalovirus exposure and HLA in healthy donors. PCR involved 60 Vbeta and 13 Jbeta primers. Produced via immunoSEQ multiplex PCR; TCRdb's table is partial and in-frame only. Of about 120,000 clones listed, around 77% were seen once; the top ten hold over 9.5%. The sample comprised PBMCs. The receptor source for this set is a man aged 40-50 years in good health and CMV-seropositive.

CDR3 region: CASSLLGDTEAFF. In DNA form, the CDR3 reads TGTGCCAGCAGTTTATTAGGGGACACTGAAGCTTTCTTT. The chain couples TRBV27 to TRBJ1-1; a possible D gene is TRBD1 (5 bases). Germline-derived CDR1 and CDR2 are MNHEY and SMNVEV (reference sequence). V gave up 1 base and J gave up 3 bases, with 6 bases separating them. The CDR3 consists of 13 residues.

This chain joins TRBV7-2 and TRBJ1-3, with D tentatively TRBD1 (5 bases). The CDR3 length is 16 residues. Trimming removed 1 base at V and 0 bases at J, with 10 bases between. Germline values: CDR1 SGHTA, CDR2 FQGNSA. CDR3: CASSLGQPASGNTIYF. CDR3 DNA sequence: TGTGCCAGCAGCTTAGGACAGCCAGCCTCTGGAAACACCATATATTTT.

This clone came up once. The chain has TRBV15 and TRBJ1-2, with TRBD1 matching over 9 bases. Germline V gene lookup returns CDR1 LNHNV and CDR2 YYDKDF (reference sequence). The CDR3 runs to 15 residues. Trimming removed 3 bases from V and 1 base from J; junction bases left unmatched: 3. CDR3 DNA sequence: TGTGCCACCAGCAGTCCGGGACAGGGTAACTATGGCTACACCTTC. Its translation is CATSSPGQGNYGYTF. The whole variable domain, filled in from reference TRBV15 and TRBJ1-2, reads DAMVIQNPRYQVTQFGKPVTLSCSQTLNHNVMYWYQQKSSQAPKLLFHYYDKDFNNEADTPDNFQSRRPNTSFCFLDIRSPGLGDTAMYLCATSSPGQGNYGYTFGSGTRLTVV.

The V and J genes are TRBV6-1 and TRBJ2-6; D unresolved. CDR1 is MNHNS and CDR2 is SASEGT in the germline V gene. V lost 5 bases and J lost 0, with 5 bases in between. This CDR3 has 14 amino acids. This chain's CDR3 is CASSTVSGANVLTF. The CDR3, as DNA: TGTGCCAGCAGTACGGTCTCTGGGGCCAACGTCCTGACTTTC.

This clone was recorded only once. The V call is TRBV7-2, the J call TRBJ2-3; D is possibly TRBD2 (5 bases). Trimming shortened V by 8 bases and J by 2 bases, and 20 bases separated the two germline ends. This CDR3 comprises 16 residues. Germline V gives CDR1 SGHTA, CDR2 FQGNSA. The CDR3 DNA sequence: TGTGCCAGCCTAGGGTGGCGGGCGGTCGACACAGATACGCAGTATTTT. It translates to CASLGWRAVDTDTQYF.

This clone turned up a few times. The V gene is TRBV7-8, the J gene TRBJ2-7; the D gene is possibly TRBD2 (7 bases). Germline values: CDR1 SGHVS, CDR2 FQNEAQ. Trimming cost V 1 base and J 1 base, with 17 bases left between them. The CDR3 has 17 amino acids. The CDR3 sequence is CASSLVGGGGLSYEQYF. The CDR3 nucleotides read TGTGCCAGCAGCTTAGTAGGAGGGGGAGGGTTATCCTACGAGCAGTACTTC.

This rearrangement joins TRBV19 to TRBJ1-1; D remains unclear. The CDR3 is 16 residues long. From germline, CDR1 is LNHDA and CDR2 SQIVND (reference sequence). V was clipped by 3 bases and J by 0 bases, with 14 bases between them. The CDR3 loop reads CASSMRNGRMNTEAFF. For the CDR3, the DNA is TGTGCCAGTAGTATGCGGAACGGTCGCATGAACACTGAAGCTTTCTTT.

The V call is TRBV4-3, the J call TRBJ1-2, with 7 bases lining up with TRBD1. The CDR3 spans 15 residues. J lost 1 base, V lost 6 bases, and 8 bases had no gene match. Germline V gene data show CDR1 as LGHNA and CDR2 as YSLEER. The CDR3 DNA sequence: TGCGCCAGCAGTCTACAGGGGAATCGTAACTATGGCTACACCTTC. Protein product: CASSLQGNRNYGYTF.

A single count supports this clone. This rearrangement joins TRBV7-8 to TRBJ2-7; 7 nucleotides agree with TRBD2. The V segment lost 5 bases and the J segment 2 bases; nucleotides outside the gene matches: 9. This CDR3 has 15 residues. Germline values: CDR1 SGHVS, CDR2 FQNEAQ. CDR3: CASSAKGRGAYEQYF. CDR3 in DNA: TGTGCCAGCAGCGCAAAGGGTCGGGGGGCCTACGAGCAGTACTTC.

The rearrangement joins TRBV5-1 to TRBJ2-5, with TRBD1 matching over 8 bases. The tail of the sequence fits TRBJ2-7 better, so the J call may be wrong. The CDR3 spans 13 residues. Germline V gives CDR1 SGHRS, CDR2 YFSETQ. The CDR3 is CASKKQGGYEQYF. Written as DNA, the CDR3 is TGCGCCAGCAAAAAACAGGGGGGTTACGAGCAGTACTTC.